The 27 T cell receptor beta chains below were found in one sample sequenced in a study of OX40 agonist ivuxolimab in advanced cancers. TCRdb's copy holds only in-frame clones and misses some; the assay was immunoSEQ multiplex PCR. The repertoire holds about 120,000 clones, with just under 95% as singletons. The source was CD4+ or CD8+ T cells sorted from blood, collected in a trial of the OX40 agonist ivuxolimab. Receptors were obtained from an adult with an advanced solid tumor such as melanoma, head and neck, liver or kidney cancer.

The chain links TRBV10-3 to TRBJ1-4; D gene uncertain. CDR3 size: 12 residues. Germline V gene lookup returns CDR1 ENHRY and CDR2 SYGVKD. The V end lost 1 base, the J end lost 8 bases, and 5 bases lay between the germline ends. This CDR3 reads CAISELGEKLFF. CDR3 bases: TGTGCCATCAGTGAGTTGGGGGAAAAACTGTTTTTT.

This clone was observed a single time. The rearrangement links TRBV7-9 to TRBJ2-2; D is uncertain. Looked up from germline, CDR1 is SEHNR and CDR2 is FQNEAQ (reference sequence). CDR3 length equals 16 residues. V was trimmed by 3 bases and J by 4 bases, leaving 15 bases between them. CDR3 DNA: TGTGCCAGCAGCTTCCACTTAGGCGGTAGCACCGGGGAGCTGTTTTTT. Translated: CASSFHLGGSTGELFF.

The CDR3 loop reads CASSINRGETQYF. CDR3 nucleotides: TGTGCCAGTAGTATCAACAGGGGCGAGACCCAGTACTTC. J is TRBJ2-5 and V is TRBV19; 7 bases line up with TRBD1. Germline V gene sequence: CDR1 LNHDA, CDR2 SQIVND (reference sequence). This CDR3 is built from 13 residues. The V gene end was trimmed by 3 bases and the J gene end by 5 bases; junction bases not matched to a gene: 3. Drawing the rest from reference TRBV19 and TRBJ2-5, the complete variable domain is DGGITQSPKYLFRKEGQNVTLSCEQNLNHDAMYWYRQDPGQGLRLIYYSQIVNDFQKGDIAEGYSVSREKKESFPLTVTSAQKNPTAFYLCASSINRGETQYFGPGTRLLVL.

The V call is TRBV9, the J call TRBJ1-4; D is perhaps TRBD1 (5 bases). The CDR3 consists of 15 residues. V gave up 4 bases and J gave up 2 bases, with 12 bases separating them. Per the germline V gene, CDR1 is SGDLS and CDR2 is YYNGEE. The CDR3 spells CASSSTGTTNEKLFF. In DNA, the CDR3 is TGTGCCAGCAGCTCCACCGGGACCACTAATGAAAAACTGTTTTTT.

The chain combines TRBV19 with TRBJ1-3; D may be TRBD1 (5 bases). V was trimmed by 5 bases and J by 0 bases, leaving 20 bases between them. The CDR3 runs to 18 residues. Per germline, CDR1 LNHDA and CDR2 SQIVND (reference sequence). CDR3 in amino acids: CASSSSPPGRHSGNTIYF. CDR3 sequence (DNA): TGTGCCAGTAGTTCCAGTCCCCCGGGACGGCACTCTGGAAACACCATATATTTT.

The rearrangement links TRBV27 to TRBJ2-7; D is perhaps TRBD2 (6 bases). The ends were cut back, 6 bases at V and 2 bases at J, with 20 bases in the middle. The CDR3 length is 16 residues. Germline V gives CDR1 MNHEY, CDR2 SMNVEV (reference sequence). This CDR3 reads CASSRVAVPSPYEQYF. The DNA of the CDR3 is TGTGCCAGCAGCCGGGTAGCGGTTCCTTCCCCCTACGAGCAGTACTTC.

The rearrangement uses TRBV2 and TRBJ1-3; possibly TRBD1 for D (5 bases). Germline CDR1 SNHLY, CDR2 FYNNEI. The CDR3 contains 15 residues. V lost 4 bases and J lost 0, with 10 bases in between. CDR3 nucleotide sequence: TGTGCCAGCAGTGCTAACACAGGCTCTGGAAACACCATATATTTT. As protein: CASSANTGSGNTIYF.

V and J are TRBV28 and TRBJ2-7; 8 bases match TRBD2. V gave up 3 bases and J gave up 0 bases; unmatched junction bases: 4. Germline V CDR1 and CDR2: MDHEN, SYDVKM. The CDR3 extends over 15 amino acids. As DNA, the CDR3 is TGTGCCAGCAGTTTTAGCGGGGCCAACTCCTACGAGCAGTACTTC. This encodes CASSFSGANSYEQYF.

The table lists this clone with a count of one. This chain joins TRBV30 and TRBJ1-1; no clear D. The CDR3 length is 16 residues. Germline V gene sequence: CDR1 GTSNPN, CDR2 SVGIG (reference sequence). Trimming stripped 1 base from V and 2 bases from J, with 17 bases between. The DNA for the CDR3 is TGTGCCTGGAGTGCGGGCCGCCTAAGAGCTAACACTGAAGCTTTCTTT. Encoded protein: CAWSAGRLRANTEAFF.

The gene calls are TRBV28 and TRBJ1-3, with D unresolved. The germline gives CDR1 MDHEN, CDR2 SYDVKM. The CDR3 covers 15 residues. V was shortened by 5 bases and J by 0 bases, with 11 bases between the two germline ends. CDR3 protein: CASSTPGLSGNTIYF. The CDR3 DNA reads as TGTGCCAGCAGTACCCCGGGTCTCTCTGGAAACACCATATATTTT.

The rearrangement joins TRBV2 to TRBJ2-5, with 8 bases aligning to TRBD2. After removal of 3 bases from V and 0 bases from J, the junction contained 12 bases not matched to a gene. Germline V gene lookup returns CDR1 SNHLY and CDR2 FYNNEI. The CDR3 is 18 residues long. CDR3 loop: CASSEGRGGGLYQETQYF. CDR3 coding DNA: TGTGCCAGCAGTGAGGGTCGGGGGGGCGGATTGTACCAAGAGACCCAGTACTTC. Variable domain in full (rest from reference TRBV2 and TRBJ2-5): EPEVTQTPSHQVTQMGQEVILRCVPISNHLYFYWYRQILGQKVEFLVSFYNNEISEKSEIFDDQFSVERPDGSNFTLKIRSTKLEDSAMYFCASSEGRGGGLYQETQYFGPGTRLLVL.

The CDR3 DNA sequence: TGTGCCAGCATGACGGGAGCTAACTATGGCTACACCTTC. Translating it yields CASMTGANYGYTF. The gene calls are TRBV6-1 and TRBJ1-2; D not certain. The CDR3 totals 13 residues. Trimming cost V 7 bases and J 0 bases, with 9 bases left between them. Per the germline V gene, CDR1 is MNHNS and CDR2 is SASEGT.

This chain uses TRBV27 with TRBJ2-1, with TRBD2 matching over 11 bases. This CDR3 is 16 amino acids long. V shed 5 bases, J shed 5 bases, and the junction held 8 bases outside the gene matches. CDR1 and CDR2 from the germline V gene are MNHEY and SMNVEV (reference sequence). The CDR3 sequence: CASSVLTSGGNNEQFF. CDR3 nucleotide sequence: TGTGCCAGCAGTGTCCTAACTAGCGGGGGAAACAATGAGCAGTTCTTC.

The rearrangement uses TRBV19 and TRBJ2-5, with D perhaps TRBD1 (6 bases). Germline CDR1 is LNHDA and CDR2 is SQIVND (reference sequence). V lost 0 bases and J 4 bases, leaving 18 bases between the germline ends. The CDR3 runs 17 residues. The CDR3 reads CASSIDLLPGAAETQYF. CDR3 DNA: TGTGCCAGTAGTATAGATCTTTTGCCAGGGGCGGCAGAGACCCAGTACTTC.

J is TRBJ2-3 and V is TRBV5-1; TRBD2 matches at 8 bases. The CDR3 runs to 16 residues. Germline values: CDR1 SGHRS, CDR2 YFSETQ. V gave up 0 bases and J gave up 3 bases; unmatched junction bases: 6. The CDR3 sequence: CASSLVSGRGTDTQYF. The CDR3 coding sequence is TGCGCCAGCAGCTTGGTCAGCGGGAGAGGTACAGATACGCAGTATTTT.

This clone appeared once. This chain uses TRBV5-6 with TRBJ1-5; D is unclear. The V gene's germline CDR1 is SGHDT and CDR2 YYEEEE. Deletions cut 0 bases from V and 7 bases from J, with 11 bases between. CDR3 length: 14 amino acids. The CDR3 loop reads CASSLVGTRQPQHF. The CDR3 DNA follows: TGTGCCAGCAGCTTGGTAGGTACAAGGCAGCCCCAGCATTTT.

V gene TRBV5-4 combines with J gene TRBJ2-1; D unresolved. V shed 4 bases and J shed 4 bases, with 3 bases lying between them. CDR1 is SGHNT and CDR2 is YYREEE in the germline V gene (reference sequence). This CDR3 has 11 amino acids. As DNA, the CDR3 is TGTGCCAGCAGCCTTTACAATGAGCAGTTCTTC. Protein sequence: CASSLYNEQFF.

The J gene is TRBJ1-3, the V gene TRBV10-1; D ambiguous. This CDR3 is built from 15 residues. The germline V gene has CDR1 WNHNN and CDR2 SYGVQD (reference sequence). V lost 8 bases, J lost 4 bases, and 18 bases lay in between. Here the CDR3 DNA reads TGCGCCAGCTTCCGACAAGGAAGTTCAGGAAACACCATATATTTT. It is translated as CASFRQGSSGNTIYF.

CDR3 in amino acids: CASSGGTGRKGGMF. CDR3 DNA: TGTGCCAGCAGCGGTGGGACAGGCCGGAAGGGGGGTATGTTT. The rearrangement links TRBV21-1 to TRBJ1-1; the D call in the table, TRBD1, was not verified against the DNA. TRBV21-1 is shown as a pseudogene. The CDR3 runs to 14 residues.

The chain carries TRBV28 and TRBJ1-5; 9 bases align to TRBD1. Per germline, CDR1 MDHEN and CDR2 SYDVKM. Trimming removed 3 bases from V and 5 bases from J; junction bases left unmatched: 5. This CDR3 contains 15 residues. CDR3 in amino acids: CASSFGNRGHQPQHF. The CDR3 bases are TGTGCCAGCAGTTTTGGGAACAGGGGGCATCAGCCCCAGCATTTT.

The V gene is TRBV10-2, the J gene TRBJ2-1, with TRBD2 identical over 9 bases. The CDR3 extends over 15 amino acids. The V gene end was trimmed by 8 bases and the J gene end by 6 bases; junction bases not matched to a gene: 11. Looked up from germline, CDR1 is WSHSY and CDR2 is SAAADI. CDR3 region: CASRLAGGPANEQFF. CDR3 bases: TGCGCCAGCCGATTGGCGGGAGGGCCAGCCAATGAGCAGTTCTTC.

The chain uses TRBV10-3 and TRBJ1-1, with 9 bases lining up with TRBD1. The CDR3 consists of 15 residues. The germline V gene encodes CDR1 ENHRY and CDR2 SYGVKD. V was pared by 3 bases and J by 2 bases, with 4 bases of the junction left unmatched. Here the CDR3 DNA reads TGTGCCATCAGTGAAGGGACAGGGATAAACACTGAAGCTTTCTTT. Translation: CAISEGTGINTEAFF.

The genes are TRBV15 and TRBJ1-1; 7 nucleotides line up with TRBD1. The CDR3 consists of 13 residues. After removal of 3 bases from V and 5 bases from J, the junction contained 3 bases not matched to a gene. The V gene's germline CDR1 is LNHNV and CDR2 YYDKDF (reference sequence). The CDR3 nucleotides read TGTGCCACCAGCAGTACGACAGGGACTGAAGCTTTCTTT. It translates to CATSSTTGTEAFF.

The V call is TRBV5-1, the J call TRBJ2-3, with 7 nucleotides matching TRBD1. Germline trimming cut 1 base from V and 5 bases from J; bases unmatched to any gene: 7. This CDR3 spans 15 amino acids. Per germline, CDR1 SGHRS and CDR2 YFSETQ. DNA of the CDR3: TGCGCCAGCAGCTTGTTAGGGGGCGCCCAAGATACGCAGTATTTT. Its protein is CASSLLGGAQDTQYF.

V is TRBV19 and J is TRBJ1-4, with a weak D call TRBD1 (5 bases). The V gene's germline CDR1 is LNHDA and CDR2 SQIVND (reference sequence). This CDR3 region has 15 residues. Trimming cost V 3 bases and J 7 bases, with 15 bases left between them. The CDR3 nucleotides are TGTGCCAGTAGTATTCCTAGTGGGGCACTTGAAAAACTGTTTTTT. As protein: CASSIPSGALEKLFF.

The rearrangement joins TRBV30 to TRBJ1-6; D remains ambiguous. Trimming pared 3 bases from V and 5 bases from J, leaving 8 bases between. Germline values: CDR1 GTSNPN, CDR2 SVGIG (reference sequence). This CDR3 comprises 13 residues. The CDR3 DNA is TGTGCCTGGAGACGGACTAATAATTCACCCCTCCACTTT. Its protein is CAWRRTNNSPLHF.

The chain is built from TRBV28 and TRBJ2-3; 10 bases are shared with TRBD1. This CDR3 contains 15 residues. Unmatched junction bases numbered 6, after V lost 5 bases and J lost 4 bases. In germline, CDR1 is MDHEN, CDR2 SYDVKM. In DNA form, the CDR3 reads TGTGCCAGCAGTACTCCGGGACAGGGGTCAGATACGCAGTATTTT. Protein sequence: CASSTPGQGSDTQYF.